The rows below give T cell receptor beta chains drawn from one sample of a study of T-cell reconstitution after alpha-beta-depleted transplantation in children. Each CDR3 protein is one row after TCRdb ran MiXCR on the PCR reads. This sample carries about a million distinct CDR3 sequences, under 30% of them seen once, and the ten largest clones take over 25%. Sample: PBMCs, mostly from graft donor cells, taken 360 days after TCRalphabeta/CD19-depleted stem cell transplant. The receptor source for this set is a boy under two years old who had a stem cell transplant for SCID, so the T cells may come from the graft donor. The CDR3 runs from the conserved cysteine through the conserved F or W. Fields, in order: V gene, D gene, CDR3 length, CDR3 protein. A D gene is named only where the DNA matches it firmly.

TRBV12-3/TRBV12-4 TRBD2 18 CASSPGTSGGLSTDTQYF
TRBV3-1 NA 13 CASGSTGNYGYTF
TRBV5-1 TRBD2 17 CASSLTSLAGGLDTQYF
TRBV20-1 TRBD1 13 CSAEGTGDTEAFF
TRBV20-1 TRBD2 13 CSLGGSNTGELFF
TRBV5-1 NA 15 CASSWVSSAQETQYF
TRBV24-1 TRBD1 14 CATSVTGQGHGYTF
TRBV5-1 NA 13 CASSLVTRSEQFF
TRBV5-1 TRBD1 15 CASSWTGHNTDTQYF
TRBV10-3 NA 13 CATNGVSNQPQHF